Below are 29 T cell receptor beta chains sequenced from a single sample in a study of blood T cell repertoires in COVID-19 (dated by TCRdb to the early 2020s). The library was prepared using the immunoSEQ multiplex PCR assay. TCRdb re-hosts the immuneACCESS table, in-frame sequences only. Its copies lack some clones; in the studies checked, an unresolved V gene accounts for under half of them, and the cause for the rest is not known. The sample profile shows about 160,000 clones; about 83% of them were found once. The biggest ten clones account for over 9% of the sample. Source material: peripheral blood. These receptors originate from a woman aged 70-85 years with COVID-19, enrolled during active disease.

The chain is built from TRBV30 and TRBJ2-7; D is undetermined. V lost 3 bases and J lost 0, with 12 bases in between. The CDR3 is 14 residues long. The germline V gene encodes CDR1 GTSNPN and CDR2 SVGIG (reference sequence). The CDR3 coding sequence is TGTGCCTGGAGACGATCAGGTCTCTCCTACGAGCAGTACTTC. As protein: CAWRRSGLSYEQYF.

This rearrangement joins TRBV6-1 to TRBJ1-1; D might be TRBD1 (6 bases). Trimming removed 0 bases at V and 5 bases at J, with 10 bases between. The length of the CDR3 is 14 residues. Per germline, CDR1 MNHNS and CDR2 SASEGT. The CDR3 protein is CASSEAGGPTEAFF. DNA for the CDR3: TGTGCCAGCAGTGAAGCGGGGGGGCCGACTGAAGCTTTCTTT.

The chain is built from TRBV25-1 and TRBJ1-2; 8 bases line up with TRBD1. J was trimmed by 5 bases and V by 5 bases; bases with no gene match: 7. This CDR3 comprises 14 residues. CDR1 is MGHDK and CDR2 is SYGVNS in the germline V gene. In nucleotides, the CDR3 is TGTGCCAGCAGTAGGGGGACAGGTTTATATGGCTACACCTTC. This translates into CASSRGTGLYGYTF.

The V gene is TRBV5-1, the J gene TRBJ2-1; tentatively, D is TRBD1 (6 bases). CDR1 SGHRS and CDR2 YFSETQ come from the germline V gene. Trimming shortened V by 4 bases and J by 7 bases, and 15 bases separated the two germline ends. The CDR3 totals 14 residues. The CDR3 coding sequence is TGCGCCAGCAGCCCCCACAGGGTCCCAAATGAGCAGTTCTTC. Protein sequence: CASSPHRVPNEQFF.

About this clone: The same CDR3 also results from other DNA sequences found in this sample. The chain links TRBV5-1 to TRBJ2-1, with D tentatively TRBD2 (5 bases). V lost 0 bases, J lost 7 bases, and 5 bases lay in between. Germline CDR1 and CDR2: SGHRS and YFSETQ. The CDR3 is made up of 12 amino acids. Here the CDR3 reads CASSLAGNEQFF. Here the CDR3 DNA reads TGCGCCAGCAGCTTGGCGGGGAATGAGCAGTTCTTC.

This clone came up a few times. This sequence joins TRBV28 and TRBJ1-5; D unclear. Looked up from germline, CDR1 is MDHEN and CDR2 is SYDVKM. Trimming removed 2 bases at V and 0 bases at J, with 5 bases between. The CDR3 contains 14 residues. CDR3 nucleotide sequence: TGTGCCAGCAGTTTAACTTATAGCAATCAGCCCCAGCATTTT. It codes for CASSLTYSNQPQHF. Together with reference TRBV28 and TRBJ1-5, the CDR3 gives the full variable domain: DVKVTQSSRYLVKRTGEKVFLECVQDMDHENMFWYRQDPGLGLRLIYFSYDVKMKEKGDIPEGYSVSREKKERFSLILESASTNQTSMYLCASSLTYSNQPQHFGDGTRLSIL.

Concerning this clone: At one of its ends the junction is not consistent with the germline gene, which may arise from a read error. CDR3 protein: CAISAGTGGRGNQPQHF. The DNA of the CDR3 is TGTGCCATTAGTGCCGGGACAGGTGGCCGAGGCAATCAGCCCCAGCATTTT. The gene calls are TRBV10-3 and TRBJ1-5, with TRBD1 identical over 8 bases. Germline V gene data show CDR1 as ENHRY and CDR2 as SYGVKD. The CDR3 contains 17 residues.

V is TRBV28 and J is TRBJ1-1, with TRBD1 matching over 7 bases. The CDR3 is 14 amino acids. CDR1 is MDHEN, CDR2 SYDVKM, per germline. With V trimmed by 6 bases and J by 4 bases, 8 bases remained unmatched. CDR3 sequence (DNA): TGTGCCAGCAGGCGGGGACAGCAACCCACTGAAGCTTTCTTT. Protein product: CASRRGQQPTEAFF.

This clone was found once. The chain couples TRBV29-1 to TRBJ1-1; 7 bases are shared with TRBD1. The CDR3 is 13 residues long. The germline gives CDR1 SQVTM, CDR2 ANQGSEA. After removal of 4 bases from V and 3 bases from J, the junction contained 5 bases not matched to a gene. In nucleotides, the CDR3 is TGCAGCGTTGGTAAGGGGGCGGACACTGAAGCTTTCTTT. Amino acid sequence: CSVGKGADTEAFF.

The gene calls are TRBV15 and TRBJ2-3; weak D call: TRBD2 (7 bases). Germline values: CDR1 LNHNV, CDR2 YYDKDF (reference sequence). The V gene lost 1 base and the J gene lost 1 base, with 18 bases spanning the gap. The CDR3 has 18 residues. For the CDR3, the DNA is TGTGCCACCAGCAGAGGGGCCATGGGGAGGGGGGGCACAGATACGCAGTATTTT. Translating it yields CATSRGAMGRGGTDTQYF.

The chain recombines TRBV2 with TRBJ1-4; possibly TRBD1 for D (6 bases). Trimming removed 6 bases from V and 1 base from J, with 9 bases in between. The CDR3 has 14 amino acids. Germline V lookup: CDR1 SNHLY, CDR2 FYNNEI. CDR3 region: CASRGTRTNEKLFF. The CDR3 DNA reads TGTGCCAGCAGGGGGACAAGAACTAATGAAAAACTGTTTTTT.

J is TRBJ2-7 and V is TRBV7-9, with D hard to call. The CDR3 length is 13 residues. Trimming stripped 3 bases from V and 3 bases from J, with 9 bases between. Germline CDR1 and CDR2: SEHNR and FQNEAQ (reference sequence). CDR3 sequence (DNA): TGTGCCAGCAGCTTCAGCGCGAGCTACGAGCAGTACTTC. Translation: CASSFSASYEQYF.

The chain carries TRBV5-5 and TRBJ1-1, with 7 positions matching TRBD1. The germline gives CDR1 SGHKS, CDR2 YYEKEE (reference sequence). The CDR3 covers 15 residues. The V gene end was trimmed by 4 bases and the J gene end by 1 base; junction bases not matched to a gene: 7. The CDR3 loop is CASSLDDRANTEAFF. The CDR3, as DNA: TGTGCCAGCAGCCTGGATGACAGGGCGAACACTGAAGCTTTCTTT.

The rearrangement uses TRBV21-1 and TRBJ2-1; TRBD1, the table's D call, lacks a check against the DNA. TRBV21-1 is deemed a pseudogene. The CDR3 is 14 amino acids. The CDR3 region has the DNA TGTGCCAGCAGTTCGGGACAGGGAAATAGTGAGCAGTTCTTC. Its translation is CASSSGQGNSEQFF.

V is TRBV5-6 and J is TRBJ2-5; D may be TRBD1 (5 bases). The V and J ends lost 0 bases and 4 bases respectively, with 13 bases between them. CDR1 and CDR2 (germline): SGHDT, YYEEEE. The CDR3 extends over 15 amino acids. CDR3 DNA sequence: TGTGCCAGCAGCTTGGGGGTTAAAGGGGTAGAGACCCAGTACTTC. It is translated as CASSLGVKGVETQYF.

In its sample, this clone was seen a few times. The chain couples TRBV29-1 to TRBJ1-1; 10 nucleotides align to TRBD1. CDR1 is SQVTM and CDR2 is ANQGSEA in the germline V gene. Trimming cost V 7 bases and J 5 bases; bases outside gene matches: 4. This CDR3 spans 12 amino acids. The CDR3 DNA is TGCAGCGCCCGGGACAGGGGAACTGAAGCTTTCTTT. Amino acids: CSARDRGTEAFF.

The chain uses TRBV4-2 and TRBJ2-3, with TRBD2 identical over 13 bases. The germline V gene encodes CDR1 LGHNA and CDR2 YNFKEQ. V lost 3 bases and J lost 2; bases outside the gene matches: 5. CDR3 length equals 17 residues. The CDR3 DNA follows: TGTGCCAGCAGCCAGCAGACTAGCGGGGGGAACACAGATACGCAGTATTTT. This encodes CASSQQTSGGNTDTQYF.

This clone showed up just once. The gene calls are TRBV2 and TRBJ2-7, with 14 bases lining up with TRBD2. The CDR3 sequence is 13 residues long. The J segment lost 3 bases and the V segment lost 11 bases, leaving 3 bases of the junction unmatched. CDR1 and CDR2 (germline): SNHLY, FYNNEI. The CDR3 region is CAGTSGGDYEQYF. CDR3 in DNA: TGTGCCGGGACTAGCGGGGGAGACTACGAGCAGTACTTC.

This rearrangement joins TRBV27 to TRBJ1-2; 8 bases fit TRBD1. Losses at the gene ends were 5 bases for V and 8 bases for J; bases not matched to a gene: 7. This CDR3 contains 13 residues. The V gene's germline CDR1 is MNHEY and CDR2 SMNVEV (reference sequence). In DNA, the CDR3 is TGTGCCAGCAGTGGGCGGACAGGGAGCGGCTACACCTTC. It yields the protein CASSGRTGSGYTF.

This chain connects TRBV10-3 to TRBJ1-2; TRBD1 matches 8 bases. The CDR3 is made up of 15 amino acids. The germline CDR1 and CDR2 sequences are ENHRY and SYGVKD. V was pared by 3 bases and J by 6 bases, with 9 bases of the junction left unmatched. CDR3: CAISDPSRDRNGYTF. The CDR3 DNA sequence: TGTGCCATCAGTGACCCCAGTAGGGACAGGAATGGCTACACCTTC.

The rearrangement uses TRBV11-3 and TRBJ2-3, with 8 nucleotides matching TRBD1. CDR1 SGHNT and CDR2 YENEEA come from the germline V gene. The J segment lost 1 base and the V segment lost 5 bases, leaving 5 bases of the junction unmatched. The CDR3 loop spans 15 amino acids. CDR3 sequence reads: CASSNRGWGTDTQYF. CDR3 DNA: TGTGCCAGCAGCAACAGGGGGTGGGGCACAGATACGCAGTATTTT. Based on the CDR3 plus reference TRBV11-3 and TRBJ2-3, the full variable domain is EAGVVQSPRYKIIEKKQPVAFWCNPISGHNTLYWYLQNLGQGPELLIRYENEEAVDDSQLPKDRFSAERLKGVDSTLKIQPAELGDSAVYLCASSNRGWGTDTQYFGPGTRLTVL.

This clone was counted a single time. The chain has TRBV12-3 or TRBV12-4 and TRBJ2-1; D remains ambiguous. This CDR3 has 11 residues. Trimming took 3 bases from V and 7 from J, leaving 4 bases between them. CDR3 loop: CASSFSNEQFF. CDR3 in DNA: TGTGCCAGCAGTTTCTCTAATGAGCAGTTCTTC.

The chain joins TRBV7-2 to TRBJ2-5; TRBD2 matches at 8 bases. The CDR3 is made up of 16 amino acids. CDR1 and CDR2 (germline): SGHTA, FQGNSA. J gave up 4 bases and V 4 bases, and 11 bases lay outside the gene matches. Here the CDR3 reads CASSSRAGAPGETQYF. The CDR3 DNA is TGTGCCAGCAGCTCAAGAGCGGGGGCCCCGGGAGAGACCCAGTACTTC.

The chain uses TRBV6-6 and TRBJ1-2; the match to TRBD1 covers 9 bases. The CDR3 has 15 amino acids. The germline CDR1 and CDR2 sequences are MNHNY and SVGAGI (reference sequence). V lost 8 bases, J lost 3 bases, and 10 bases stayed unmatched. CDR3 amino acids: CASGGERTGDYGYTF. The CDR3 region has the DNA TGTGCCAGCGGGGGGGAACGGACAGGGGACTATGGCTACACCTTC.

This chain links TRBV2 with TRBJ1-3; a weak D match, TRBD1 (6 bases). Germline CDR1 is SNHLY and CDR2 is FYNNEI. Trimming left V 6 bases short and J 3 bases short, with 12 bases between. The CDR3 is made up of 14 amino acids. The CDR3: CASSFGGSGNTIYF. The CDR3 DNA is TGTGCCAGCAGCTTTGGGGGCAGTGGAAACACCATATATTTT.

V and J are TRBV9 and TRBJ1-5; D is unclear. This CDR3 contains 13 residues. In germline, CDR1 is SGDLS, CDR2 YYNGEE. V was trimmed by 2 bases and J by 0 bases, leaving 3 bases between them. The CDR3 sequence is CASSVGSNQPQHF. As DNA, the CDR3 is TGTGCCAGCAGCGTCGGTAGCAATCAGCCCCAGCATTTT.

This rearrangement joins TRBV9 to TRBJ2-5, with TRBD1 matching 9 bases. The CDR3 is made up of 16 amino acids. Germline values: CDR1 SGDLS, CDR2 YYNGEE. J was trimmed by 2 bases and V by 3 bases; bases with no gene match: 8. CDR3 residues: CASSAGTGKGQETQYF. The CDR3 DNA reads TGTGCCAGCAGCGCCGGGACAGGGAAGGGACAAGAGACCCAGTACTTC.

As for this clone: Other DNA sequences in this specimen translate into the identical CDR3. The V and J genes are TRBV12-3 or TRBV12-4 and TRBJ1-1, with D perhaps matching TRBD1 (5 bases). V lost 6 bases and J lost 1, with 9 bases in between. The CDR3 length is 13 residues. The CDR3 region is CASSRQGNTEAFF. DNA of the CDR3: TGTGCCAGCAGCAGGCAGGGGAACACTGAAGCTTTCTTT.

The chain couples TRBV5-4 to TRBJ1-3; a weak D match, TRBD1 (6 bases). This CDR3 region has 15 residues. Looked up from germline, CDR1 is SGHNT and CDR2 is YYREEE (reference sequence). V was cut by 4 bases and J by 0 bases, with 11 bases left in between. As DNA, the CDR3 is TGTGCCAGCAGCACAGGGACGGTCTCTGGAAACACCATATATTTT. This encodes CASSTGTVSGNTIYF.